The 22 T cell receptor beta chains given below trace back to one sample, sequenced in a study of molecular identifiers for immune sequencing clone quantification. MiXCR, applied by TCRdb to the PCR reads, yields one record per CDR3 protein. The table has approximately 680,000 distinct CDR3 sequences, 25% seen once. The sequenced material came from naive CD8+ T cells from blood, with Jurkat cell RNA spiked in. The subset denotes: FACS-sorted CD8+CD4-CCR7+CD45RA+ naive T cells. These receptors were collected from a human donor in good health. Some libraries in this study had Jurkat cell RNA spiked in.

This clonotype was recorded a few times. J is TRBJ2-1 and V is TRBV5-4, with D perhaps assigned TRBD1 or TRBD2 (6 bases each). CDR3 length: 14 amino acids. Per germline, CDR1 SGHNT and CDR2 YYREEE (reference sequence). V was cut by 0 bases and J by 9 bases, with 13 bases left in between. CDR3 coding DNA: TGTGCCAGCAGCTTGGCCCCACAGGGAGGTGAGCAGTTCTTC. This translates into CASSLAPQGGEQFF.

The gene calls are TRBV7-2 and TRBJ1-2, with D possibly matching TRBD1 (6 bases). V was shortened by 4 bases and J by 2 bases, with 26 bases between the two germline ends. The germline gives CDR1 SGHTA, CDR2 FQGNSA. CDR3 length: 19 residues. DNA of the CDR3: TGTGCCAGCAGCTCGCCCCGGACAGACTATAATAGAATGAACTATGGCTACACCTTC. Its protein is CASSSPRTDYNRMNYGYTF.

The genes are TRBV6-5 and TRBJ1-4; a possible D gene is TRBD1 (5 bases). Germline V gene sequence: CDR1 MNHEY, CDR2 SVGAGI. The CDR3 has 16 residues. The V and J ends lost 3 bases and 7 bases respectively, with 18 bases between them. The CDR3 nucleotides read TGTGCCAGCAGTTATTCCTCAGGGTGGGGTAGTGAAAAACTGTTTTTT. Its protein product is CASSYSSGWGSEKLFF.

This clonotype was detected ten times or more. The junction departs from the called germline gene at one end, perhaps through a read error. The chain uses TRBV29-1 and TRBJ2-7; 8 nucleotides align to TRBD2. Germline V gives CDR1 SQVTM, CDR2 ANQGSEA. The CDR3 runs 13 residues. The chain's CDR3 is CSVEAGEIYEQYF. CDR3 nucleotide sequence: TGCAGCGTGGAAGCGGGAGAGATATACGAGCAGTACTTC.

The chain combines TRBV20-1 with TRBJ2-7, with D possibly called TRBD1 or TRBD2 (6 bases each). Germline V gives CDR1 DFQATT, CDR2 SNEGSKA (reference sequence). V was pared by 2 bases and J by 0 bases, with 11 bases between. CDR3 length: 14 residues. Here the CDR3 reads CSARPRGPSYEQYF. The CDR3 nucleotides are TGCAGTGCTAGACCCCGGGGGCCCTCCTACGAGCAGTACTTC.

Many counts were recorded for this clonotype. The CDR3 loop is CASSTGDRTDTQYF. The CDR3 DNA is TGTGCCAGCAGTACAGGGGATCGGACAGATACGCAGTATTTT. The gene calls are TRBV28 and TRBJ2-3; 7 nucleotides line up with TRBD1. Germline V gene lookup returns CDR1 MDHEN and CDR2 SYDVKM. V was pared by 5 bases and J by 3 bases, with 5 bases of the junction left unmatched. The CDR3 contains 14 residues.

This clonotype occurred many times. The chain recombines TRBV7-6 with TRBJ2-1; 10 nucleotides align to TRBD2. The length of the CDR3 is 16 residues. The V gene's germline CDR1 is SGHVS and CDR2 FNYEAQ. V was clipped by 1 base and J by 8 bases; unmatched bases: 8. The CDR3 region is CASSLDPSGSPDEQFF. CDR3 DNA sequence: TGTGCCAGCAGCTTAGATCCTAGCGGGAGCCCAGATGAGCAGTTCTTC.

The chain couples TRBV5-1 to TRBJ2-5; D tentatively fits TRBD1 or TRBD2 (5 bases each). CDR3 length equals 15 residues. V was pared by 6 bases and J by 4 bases, with 19 bases between. CDR1 is SGHRS, CDR2 YFSETQ, per germline. CDR3 in DNA: TGCGCCAGCACCGACTCAGGGTTTCGGGGAGAGACCCAGTACTTC. It codes for CASTDSGFRGETQYF.

The count of this clonotype is one. With a much larger clone just one base away, this may be a read error. The V and J genes are TRBV4-3 and TRBJ2-5, with D maybe TRBD2 (6 bases). This CDR3 has 18 amino acids. The V gene lost 0 bases and the J gene lost 2 bases, with 19 bases spanning the gap. Per the germline V gene, CDR1 is LGHNA and CDR2 is YSLEER. The CDR3 nucleotides are TGCGCCAGCAGCCAAGATCGGTTCGGAGCGGGCATACAAGAGACCCAGTACTTC. Protein sequence: CASSQDRFGAGIQETQYF.

This clonotype was seen a few times. J is TRBJ1-2 and V is TRBV19; 7 positions agree with TRBD1. Trimming removed 1 base from V and 8 bases from J; junction bases left unmatched: 4. This CDR3 region has 13 residues. CDR1 and CDR2 (germline): LNHDA, SQIVND (reference sequence). The CDR3 DNA follows: TGTGCCAGTAGTATAGGGGGGACAGCCGGCTACACCTTC. The encoded protein is CASSIGGTAGYTF.

This chain connects TRBV2 to TRBJ2-7, with a tentative D call TRBD1 (5 bases). The CDR3 is 14 residues long. Germline V CDR1 and CDR2: SNHLY, FYNNEI. Trimming removed 3 bases at V and 3 bases at J, with 12 bases between. The chain's CDR3 is CASSDPRADYEQYF. The DNA for the CDR3 is TGTGCCAGCAGTGATCCCAGGGCTGACTACGAGCAGTACTTC.

This clonotype showed up many times. The chain combines TRBV28 with TRBJ2-3, with D tentatively TRBD2 (6 bases). The CDR3 loop spans 15 amino acids. Trimming took 6 bases from V and 6 from J, leaving 19 bases between them. Germline V gives CDR1 MDHEN, CDR2 SYDVKM. The CDR3 DNA is TGTGCCAGCAGAGCCAGGGACTTGGTGAGGGATACGCAGTATTTT. Its protein product is CASRARDLVRDTQYF.

Comments on this clonotype: With a much larger clone just one base away, this may be a read error. CDR3 nucleotides: TGCGCCAGCAGCCCATTCCTTGGGTACAAGCAGTACTTC. Amino acids: CASSPFLGYKQYF. The V gene is TRBV5-1, the J gene TRBJ2-7; D gene ambiguous. The germline V and J ends were trimmed by 4 bases and 8 bases, with 16 bases remaining between them. CDR1 and CDR2 from the germline V gene are SGHRS and YFSETQ. The CDR3 runs to 13 residues.

The rearrangement links TRBV19 to TRBJ1-1; no clear D gene. CDR3 length: 11 residues. Germline V gives CDR1 LNHDA, CDR2 SQIVND (reference sequence). This chain's CDR3 is CCSGVGTEAFF. CDR3 nucleotide sequence: TGTTGTTCCGGGGTTGGCACTGAAGCTTTCTTT.

This clonotype has at least ten counts. V and J are TRBV2 and TRBJ1-5; 7 bases align to TRBD1. The CDR3 has 14 residues. Germline CDR1 SNHLY, CDR2 FYNNEI. The V segment lost 3 bases and the J segment 5 bases; nucleotides outside the gene matches: 4. The CDR3 protein is CASSDNRGYQPQHF. CDR3 sequence (DNA): TGTGCCAGCAGTGATAACAGGGGATATCAGCCCCAGCATTTT. Based on the CDR3 plus reference TRBV2 and TRBJ1-5, the full variable domain is EPEVTQTPSHQVTQMGQEVILRCVPISNHLYFYWYRQILGQKVEFLVSFYNNEISEKSEIFDDQFSVERPDGSNFTLKIRSTKLEDSAMYFCASSDNRGYQPQHFGDGTRLSIL.

The V and J genes are TRBV28 and TRBJ2-7, with a tentative D call TRBD2 (6 bases). Germline-derived CDR1 and CDR2 are MDHEN and SYDVKM. V lost 5 bases, J lost 6 bases, and 17 bases lay in between. CDR3 length: 14 amino acids. CDR3 bases: TGTGCCAGCAGTCGACGACTAGGTCCCTGCGAGCAGTACTTC. It codes for CASSRRLGPCEQYF.

The gene calls are TRBV12-3 or TRBV12-4 and TRBJ1-2; 10 nucleotides line up with TRBD1. The CDR3 loop spans 15 amino acids. J was trimmed by 5 bases and V by 1 base; bases with no gene match: 4. The DNA for the CDR3 is TGTGCCAGCAGTTTAGAGACAGGGGGCATGTATGGCTACACCTTC. The encoded protein is CASSLETGGMYGYTF.

Only a few counts were recorded for this clonotype. In this CDR3 the conserved last residue, phenylalanine or tryptophan, is missing, so a read error is likely. This rearrangement joins TRBV13 to TRBJ2-2; 7 bases are shared with TRBD1. With 0 bases clipped from V and 0 bases from J, the junction kept 4 bases outside the gene matches. Germline V lookup: CDR1 PRHDT, CDR2 FYEKMQ (reference sequence). The CDR3 extends over 17 amino acids. CDR3: CASSLGDRSPNTGELFS. The CDR3, as DNA: TGTGCCAGCAGCTTAGGGGACAGGTCACCGAACACCGGGGAGCTGTTTTCT.

This clonotype turned up a few times. At one end the junction does not follow the germline gene, possibly because of a read error. The chain carries TRBV7-9 and TRBJ1-4; D is possibly TRBD1 (5 bases). Germline V gene lookup returns CDR1 SEHNR and CDR2 FQNEAQ (reference sequence). This CDR3 is 20 amino acids long. CDR3 residues: CASSFPRDPSTLATNEKLLF. The CDR3 DNA follows: TGTGCCAGCAGCTTCCCCCGGGACCCTTCAACTTTAGCAACTAATGAAAAACTGCTTTTT. Filled out from reference TRBV7-9 and TRBJ1-4, the complete variable domain reads DTGVSQNPRHKITKRGQNVTFRCDPISEHNRLYWYRQTLGQGPEFLTYFQNEAQLEKSRLLSDRFSAERPKGSFSTLEIQRTEQGDSAMYLCASSFPRDPSTLATNEKLLFGSGTQLSVL.

This clonotype was recorded a few times. V is TRBV5-6 and J is TRBJ2-7, with TRBD1 identical over 8 bases. This CDR3 is 13 amino acids long. CDR1 and CDR2 from the germline V gene are SGHDT and YYEEEE. V was pared by 0 bases and J by 6 bases, with 2 bases of the junction left unmatched. The CDR3 DNA reads as TGTGCCAGCAGCTTGGGGCAGGGGGCCGAGCAGTACTTC. This translates into CASSLGQGAEQYF.

This clonotype was picked up a small number of times. The genes are TRBV9 and TRBJ2-1; tentatively, D is TRBD2 (5 bases). The germline V and J ends were trimmed by 0 bases and 5 bases, with 9 bases remaining between them. Germline V gene data show CDR1 as SGDLS and CDR2 as YYNGEE. This CDR3 contains 14 residues. The CDR3 loop reads CASSVGGIDNEQFF. CDR3 bases: TGTGCCAGCAGCGTAGGAGGGATCGACAATGAGCAGTTCTTC.

Details on this clonotype: One end of the junction varies from germline; a read error may be responsible. The chain joins TRBV5-1 to TRBJ2-5, with D perhaps TRBD2 (5 bases). CDR3 length: 14 residues. Germline lookup yields CDR1 SGHRS and CDR2 YFSETQ. Here the CDR3 reads CVSSLWTPGETQYF. DNA of the CDR3: TGCGTCAGCAGCCTATGGACTCCTGGGGAGACCCAGTACTTC.